The 27 T cell receptor beta chains given below trace back to one sample, sequenced in a study of radiation and T cells in renal cell carcinoma. Sequenced by immunoSEQ multiplex PCR; TCRdb stores in-frame clones only, minus some. The table shows about 95,000 clones, with about 86% occurring only once. Described time point: baseline pretreatment blood. Treatment indicated: 15 Gy SBRT to primary tumor, nephrectomy 4 weeks later. Material: blood, obtained from a patient whose treatment included radiotherapy and nephrectomy. Every receptor here comes from a man aged 50-59 years with renal cell carcinoma.

V and J are TRBV18 and TRBJ1-1; 11 nucleotides align to TRBD1. The CDR3 spans 16 residues. After removal of 3 bases from V and 6 bases from J, the junction contained 9 bases not matched to a gene. The V gene's germline CDR1 is KGHSH and CDR2 LQKENI. CDR3 sequence: CASSPGQGAIVAEAFF. As DNA, the CDR3 is TGTGCCAGCTCACCCGGACAGGGGGCTATAGTGGCTGAAGCTTTCTTT. The full variable domain, with the rest looked up from reference TRBV18 and TRBJ1-1, is NAGVMQNPRHLVRRRGQEARLRCSPMKGHSHVYWYRQLPEEGLKFMVYLQKENIIDESGMPKERFSAEFPKEGPSILRIQQVVRGDSAAYFCASSPGQGAIVAEAFFGQGTRLTVV.

V is TRBV28 and J is TRBJ2-3; no reliable D call. The length of the CDR3 is 14 residues. CDR1 is MDHEN and CDR2 is SYDVKM in the germline V gene. Deletions cut 2 bases from V and 1 base from J, with 7 bases between. The CDR3 is CASSLRAGTDTQYF. Here the CDR3 DNA reads TGTGCCAGCAGTTTAAGGGCAGGCACAGATACGCAGTATTTT. The whole variable domain, remainder taken from reference TRBV28 and TRBJ2-3, is DVKVTQSSRYLVKRTGEKVFLECVQDMDHENMFWYRQDPGLGLRLIYFSYDVKMKEKGDIPEGYSVSREKKERFSLILESASTNQTSMYLCASSLRAGTDTQYFGPGTRLTVL.

The CDR3 DNA is TGCGCCAGCAGCTTTAGACCCTCTGGGGCCAACGTCCTGACTTTC. Encoded protein: CASSFRPSGANVLTF. This chain links TRBV5-1 with TRBJ2-6; D is ambiguous. V lost 2 bases and J 0 bases, leaving 6 bases between the germline ends. This CDR3 is 15 amino acids long. Germline CDR1 is SGHRS and CDR2 is YFSETQ. Looking up the rest from reference TRBV5-1 and TRBJ2-6 gives the full variable domain: KAGVTQTPRYLIKTRGQQVTLSCSPISGHRSVSWYQQTPGQGLQFLFEYFSETQRNKGNFPGRFSGRQFSNSRSEMNVSTLELGDSALYLCASSFRPSGANVLTFGAGSRLTVL.

This clone has a single count. V gene TRBV5-1 combines with J gene TRBJ1-1; 10 bases fit TRBD1. The germline gives CDR1 SGHRS, CDR2 YFSETQ. The trim removed 0 bases at V and 2 bases at J, leaving 7 bases unmatched. The CDR3 covers 17 residues. The CDR3 here is CASSLGQGASENTEAFF. In DNA, the CDR3 is TGCGCCAGCAGCTTGGGACAGGGGGCTTCTGAAAACACTGAAGCTTTCTTT.

The chain joins TRBV19 to TRBJ2-1; 10 bases map to TRBD1. The germline V gene has CDR1 LNHDA and CDR2 SQIVND (reference sequence). This CDR3 has 15 amino acids. V lost 3 bases, J lost 2 bases, and 1 base stayed unmatched. The CDR3 DNA follows: TGTGCCAGTAGTATTGGACAGGGGGCCTACAATGAGCAGTTCTTC. It encodes CASSIGQGAYNEQFF.

The table lists this clone with a few counts. The rearrangement joins TRBV19 to TRBJ2-4; no reliable D call. Trimming stripped 3 bases from V and 3 bases from J, with 9 bases between. Per germline, CDR1 LNHDA and CDR2 SQIVND (reference sequence). The CDR3 is 14 amino acids. The CDR3 region has the DNA TGTGCCAGTAGTATTTCGGTTGACAAAAACATTCAGTACTTC. Its protein is CASSISVDKNIQYF.

The chain joins TRBV19 to TRBJ2-7; perhaps TRBD1 as D (5 bases). With 3 bases removed from V and 0 bases from J, the gap between germline ends came to 12 bases. CDR3 length equals 15 residues. Germline V gives CDR1 LNHDA, CDR2 SQIVND (reference sequence). This CDR3 reads CASSIFGAASYEQYF. The DNA of the CDR3 is TGTGCCAGTAGTATTTTTGGGGCAGCCTCCTACGAGCAGTACTTC.

V gene TRBV11-2 combines with J gene TRBJ2-3, with 9 bases identical to TRBD1. Germline CDR1 is SGHAT and CDR2 is FQNNGV. With V trimmed by 5 bases and J by 2 bases, 8 bases remained unmatched. This CDR3 is built from 16 residues. The CDR3 DNA reads as TGTGCCAGCAGCCTGGGACAGGGCACATTCACAGATACGCAGTATTTT. This codes for CASSLGQGTFTDTQYF. Looking up the rest from reference TRBV11-2 and TRBJ2-3 gives the full variable domain: EAGVAQSPRYKIIEKRQSVAFWCNPISGHATLYWYQQILGQGPKLLIQFQNNGVVDDSQLPKDRFSAERLKGVDSTLKIQPAKLEDSAVYLCASSLGQGTFTDTQYFGPGTRLTVL.

The rearrangement uses TRBV7-2 and TRBJ2-7, with 8 nucleotides matching TRBD2. Germline V gene lookup returns CDR1 SGHTA and CDR2 FQGNSA. This CDR3 contains 14 residues. V dropped 6 bases and J dropped 2; count of bases not matched to a gene: 6. The DNA for the CDR3 is TGTGCCAGCAGAGATAGCGGGACGCCCTACGAGCAGTACTTC. Translated, it gives CASRDSGTPYEQYF.

The rearrangement joins TRBV5-8 to TRBJ2-2; 9 bases agree with TRBD2. The CDR3 length is 16 residues. Germline loops: CDR1 SGHTS, CDR2 YDEGEE. J lost 6 bases, V lost 5 bases, and 11 bases had no gene match. The CDR3 region is CASSSFSGSTAGELFF. CDR3 in DNA: TGTGCCAGCAGTAGTTTTAGCGGGAGTACTGCCGGGGAGCTGTTTTTT. Full variable domain (rest looked up from reference TRBV5-8 and TRBJ2-2): EAGVTQSPTHLIKTRGQQATLRCSPISGHTSVYWYQQALGLGLQFLLWYDEGEERNRGNFPPRFSGRQFPNYSSELNVNALELEDSALYLCASSSFSGSTAGELFFGEGSRLTVL.

The chain has TRBV4-2 and TRBJ2-7; D may correspond to TRBD1 or TRBD2 (5 bases each). The CDR3 has 16 residues. Germline CDR1 reads LGHNA; CDR2 reads YNFKEQ. Deletions cut 0 bases from V and 2 bases from J, with 14 bases between. The CDR3 here is CASSQDSGTLAYEQYF. In nucleotides, the CDR3 is TGTGCCAGCAGCCAAGATAGTGGGACGCTTGCCTACGAGCAGTACTTC.

The sample holds one count of this clone. The chain is built from TRBV18 and TRBJ2-6; D gene ambiguous. This CDR3 region has 15 residues. Looked up from germline, CDR1 is KGHSH and CDR2 is LQKENI. Trimming cost V 2 bases and J 2 bases, with 7 bases left between them. The DNA for the CDR3 is TGTGCCAGCTCACCAAGCAGTCCTGGGGCCAACGTCCTGACTTTC. Protein product: CASSPSSPGANVLTF.

The CDR3 reads CASSQAGVGAYNEQFF. The CDR3 nucleotides are TGTGCCAGCAGCCAAGCAGGGGTGGGGGCCTACAATGAGCAGTTCTTC. The chain recombines TRBV14 with TRBJ2-1; weak D call: TRBD1 (6 bases). Per the germline V gene, CDR1 is SGHDN and CDR2 is FVKESK. V lost 1 base and J lost 2, with 12 bases in between. The CDR3 sequence is 16 residues long.

This clone was picked up one time. J is TRBJ1-5 and V is TRBV7-9; 9 nucleotides match TRBD1. The CDR3 loop spans 16 amino acids. The junction had 7 bases not matched to a gene; V was cut back by 5 bases and J by 2 bases. Per the germline V gene, CDR1 is SEHNR and CDR2 is FQNEAQ (reference sequence). The CDR3 is CASSQGTGSGNQPQHF. CDR3 DNA: TGTGCCAGCAGCCAAGGGACAGGGTCAGGCAATCAGCCCCAGCATTTT. Drawing the rest from reference TRBV7-9 and TRBJ1-5, the complete variable domain is DTGVSQNPRHKITKRGQNVTFRCDPISEHNRLYWYRQTLGQGPEFLTYFQNEAQLEKSRLLSDRFSAERPKGSFSTLEIQRTEQGDSAMYLCASSQGTGSGNQPQHFGDGTRLSIL.

This rearrangement joins TRBV5-1 to TRBJ2-1; D possibly corresponds to TRBD1 (5 bases). Trimming took 2 bases from V and 9 from J, leaving 12 bases between them. This CDR3 is 13 amino acids long. Per the germline V gene, CDR1 is SGHRS and CDR2 is YFSETQ. CDR3 coding DNA: TGCGCCAGCAGCTTAAAGGGGCCAGTTGAGCAGTTCTTC. Its protein product is CASSLKGPVEQFF.

This chain joins TRBV7-2 and TRBJ2-2, with D uncertain. This CDR3 comprises 16 residues. Germline assignment: CDR1 SGHTA and CDR2 FQGNSA. Trimming removed 0 bases at V and 1 base at J, with 9 bases between. The CDR3 region is CASSLALRQNTGELFF. In nucleotides, the CDR3 is TGTGCCAGCAGCTTAGCGCTACGACAGAACACCGGGGAGCTGTTTTTT.

This clone was found once. The chain uses TRBV7-2 and TRBJ2-1, with D uncertain. V lost 4 bases, J lost 6 bases, and 7 bases lay in between. The CDR3 runs to 12 residues. Germline lookup yields CDR1 SGHTA and CDR2 FQGNSA. As DNA, the CDR3 is TGTGCCAGCAGCTGGGCTACCAATGAGCAGTTCTTC. Its translation: CASSWATNEQFF.

The rearrangement uses TRBV19 and TRBJ1-2; D is undetermined. The CDR3 is 12 amino acids. The germline V gene encodes CDR1 LNHDA and CDR2 SQIVND (reference sequence). The V and J ends lost 6 bases and 0 bases respectively, with 5 bases between them. The CDR3 DNA follows: TGTGCCAGTAGGAGAGCTAACTATGGCTACACCTTC. It translates to CASRRANYGYTF.

CDR3: CASSTIRGGSHEQYF. The CDR3 DNA reads TGTGCCAGCAGCACGATAAGAGGGGGTTCGCACGAGCAGTACTTC. V is TRBV11-2 and J is TRBJ2-7; a weak D match, TRBD1 (6 bases). The CDR3 contains 15 residues. Trimming removed 5 bases at V and 5 bases at J, with 19 bases between. Per the germline V gene, CDR1 is SGHAT and CDR2 is FQNNGV.

The chain links TRBV7-3 to TRBJ1-1; D is unresolved. Germline-derived CDR1 and CDR2 are SGHTA and FQGTGA. Trimming removed 5 bases at V and 0 bases at J, with 7 bases between. The CDR3 is 13 amino acids. The CDR3 region is CASSTNLNTEAFF. CDR3 nucleotide sequence: TGTGCCAGCAGCACGAACCTGAACACTGAAGCTTTCTTT.

The rearrangement uses TRBV7-3 and TRBJ2-2; D gene ambiguous. Trimming removed 4 bases from V and 6 bases from J, with 9 bases in between. The CDR3 spans 13 residues. CDR1 SGHTA and CDR2 FQGTGA come from the germline V gene. In DNA form, the CDR3 reads TGTGCCAGCAGCTCAAGCGCCGCCGGGGAGCTGTTTTTT. It is translated as CASSSSAAGELFF.

The chain recombines TRBV6-5 with TRBJ1-4; no firm D call. The V gene's germline CDR1 is MNHEY and CDR2 SVGAGI. This CDR3 spans 11 amino acids. Trimming cost V 7 bases and J 10 bases, with 10 bases left between them. Written as DNA, the CDR3 is TGTGCCAGCATTTGGCGGAGAAAACTGTTTTTT. Translated: CASIWRRKLFF.

This rearrangement joins TRBV7-2 to TRBJ2-7; 11 bases agree with TRBD2. V shed 4 bases and J 0 bases; nucleotides not matched to a gene: 11. Germline V gene sequence: CDR1 SGHTA, CDR2 FQGNSA. CDR3 length: 18 residues. CDR3 nucleotides: TGTGCCAGCAGCTATCGAACACTAGCGGGGGATAACTCCTACGAGCAGTACTTC. Translating it yields CASSYRTLAGDNSYEQYF.

The CDR3 DNA reads TGTGCCAGCAGTGAAGGGACAGGATGGGAAAAACTGTTTTTT. This codes for CASSEGTGWEKLFF. This sequence joins TRBV6-1 and TRBJ1-4; 7 bases are a match to TRBD1. Germline V CDR1 and CDR2: MNHNS, SASEGT. The CDR3 covers 14 residues. Trimming at V came to 1 base and at J to 8 bases, leaving 4 bases not matched to a gene.

This clone was recorded once. The chain carries TRBV29-1 and TRBJ2-3; D is ambiguous. This CDR3 is built from 14 residues. In germline, CDR1 is SQVTM, CDR2 ANQGSEA. Trimming took off 4 bases at V and 4 bases at J, with 15 bases between the two ends. The CDR3: CSVVREGQPDTQYF. CDR3 DNA: TGCAGCGTTGTTCGCGAAGGGCAGCCAGATACGCAGTATTTT.

The genes are TRBV19 and TRBJ2-1, with 11 nucleotides matching TRBD2. Germline assignment: CDR1 LNHDA and CDR2 SQIVND (reference sequence). The J segment lost 9 bases and the V segment lost 3 bases, leaving 10 bases of the junction unmatched. The length of the CDR3 is 16 residues. CDR3 sequence: CASSMKYATSGVEQFF. CDR3 sequence (DNA): TGTGCCAGTAGTATGAAGTACGCGACTAGCGGGGTTGAGCAGTTCTTC.

The chain recombines TRBV5-4 with TRBJ2-3; no definite D call. CDR3 length equals 12 residues. Trimming stripped 4 bases from V and 2 bases from J, with 5 bases between. In germline, CDR1 is SGHNT, CDR2 YYREEE (reference sequence). DNA for the CDR3: TGTGCCAGCAGCCCCAACACAGATACGCAGTATTTT. This translates into CASSPNTDTQYF.